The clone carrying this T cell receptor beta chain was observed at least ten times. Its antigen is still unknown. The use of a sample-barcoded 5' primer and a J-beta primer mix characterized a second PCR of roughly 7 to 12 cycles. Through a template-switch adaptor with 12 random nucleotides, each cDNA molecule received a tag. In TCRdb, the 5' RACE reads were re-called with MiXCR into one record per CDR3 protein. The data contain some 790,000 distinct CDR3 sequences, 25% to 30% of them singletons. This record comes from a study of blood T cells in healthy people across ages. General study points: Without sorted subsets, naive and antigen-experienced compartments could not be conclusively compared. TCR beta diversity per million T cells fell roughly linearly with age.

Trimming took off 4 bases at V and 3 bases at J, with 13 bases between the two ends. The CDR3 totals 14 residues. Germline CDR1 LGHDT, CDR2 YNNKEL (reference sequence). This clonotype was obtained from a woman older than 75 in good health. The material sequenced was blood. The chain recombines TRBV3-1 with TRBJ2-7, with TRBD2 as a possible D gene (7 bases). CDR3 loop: CASSLRGGDYEQYF. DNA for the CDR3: TGTGCCAGCAGCCTGAGGGGGGGCGACTACGAGCAGTACTTC.